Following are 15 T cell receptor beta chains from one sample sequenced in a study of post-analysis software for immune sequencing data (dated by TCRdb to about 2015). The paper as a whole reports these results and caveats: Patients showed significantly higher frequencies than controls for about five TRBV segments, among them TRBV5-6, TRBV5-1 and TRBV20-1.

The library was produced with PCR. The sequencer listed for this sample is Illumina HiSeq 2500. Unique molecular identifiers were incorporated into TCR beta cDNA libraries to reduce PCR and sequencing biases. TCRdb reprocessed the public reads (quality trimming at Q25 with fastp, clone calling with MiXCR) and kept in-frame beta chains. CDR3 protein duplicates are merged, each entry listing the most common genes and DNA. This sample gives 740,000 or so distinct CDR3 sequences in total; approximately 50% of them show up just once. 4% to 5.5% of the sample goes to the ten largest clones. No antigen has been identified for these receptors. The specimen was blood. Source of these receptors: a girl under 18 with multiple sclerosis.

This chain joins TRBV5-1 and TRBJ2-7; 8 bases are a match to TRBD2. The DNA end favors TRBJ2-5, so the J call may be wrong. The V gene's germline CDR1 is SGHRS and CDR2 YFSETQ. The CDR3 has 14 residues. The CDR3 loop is CASSLDGGAETQYF. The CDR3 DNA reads TGCGCCAGCAGCTTGGACGGGGGGGCAGAGACCCAGTACTTC.

CDR3 protein: CASSLTGAGNTIYF. The CDR3 coding sequence is TGTGCCAGCAGTCTGACAGGGGCTGGAAACACCATATATTTT. This chain joins TRBV12-3 or TRBV12-4 and TRBJ1-3, with TRBD1 matching 8 bases. This CDR3 contains 14 residues. V trimming: 5 bases; J trimming: 2 bases; junction bases outside the gene matches: 2.

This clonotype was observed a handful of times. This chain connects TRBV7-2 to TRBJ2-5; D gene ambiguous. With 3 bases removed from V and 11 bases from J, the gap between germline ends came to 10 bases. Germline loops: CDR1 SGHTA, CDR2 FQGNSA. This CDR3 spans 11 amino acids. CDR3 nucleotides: TGTGCCAGCAGCTTGGGAATTCAGCAGTACTTC. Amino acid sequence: CASSLGIQQYF.

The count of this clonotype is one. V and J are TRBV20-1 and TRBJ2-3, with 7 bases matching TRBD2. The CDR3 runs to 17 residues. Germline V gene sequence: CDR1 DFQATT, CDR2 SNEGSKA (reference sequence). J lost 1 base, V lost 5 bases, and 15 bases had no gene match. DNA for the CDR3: TGCAGTGCTGAATCTGGGGGAGGGAGAATTGGCACAGATACGCAGTATTTT. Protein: CSAESGGGRIGTDTQYF.

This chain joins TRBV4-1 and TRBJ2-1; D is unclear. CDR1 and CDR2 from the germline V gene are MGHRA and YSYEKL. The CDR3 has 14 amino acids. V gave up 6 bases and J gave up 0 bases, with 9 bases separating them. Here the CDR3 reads CASSVSDSYNEQFF. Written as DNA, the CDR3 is TGCGCCAGCAGTGTCTCGGACTCCTACAATGAGCAGTTCTTC.

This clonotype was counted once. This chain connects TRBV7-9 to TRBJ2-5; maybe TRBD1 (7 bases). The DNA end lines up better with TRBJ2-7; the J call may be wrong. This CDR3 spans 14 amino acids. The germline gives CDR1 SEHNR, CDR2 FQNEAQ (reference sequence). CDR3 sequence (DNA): TGTGCCAGCAGCCCGCGGGACAGCTTCCACGAGCAGTACTTC. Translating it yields CASSPRDSFHEQYF.

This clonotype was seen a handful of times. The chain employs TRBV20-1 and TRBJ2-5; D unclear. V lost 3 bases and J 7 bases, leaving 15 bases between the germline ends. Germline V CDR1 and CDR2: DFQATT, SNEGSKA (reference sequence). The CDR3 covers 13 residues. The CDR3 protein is CSASRARRRTQYF. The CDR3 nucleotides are TGCAGTGCTAGTAGGGCAAGACGGAGGACCCAGTACTTC.

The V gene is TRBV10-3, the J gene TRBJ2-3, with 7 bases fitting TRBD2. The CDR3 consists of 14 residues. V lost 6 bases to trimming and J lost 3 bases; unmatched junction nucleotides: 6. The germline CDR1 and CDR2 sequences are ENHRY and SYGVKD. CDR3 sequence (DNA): TGTGCCATCAGCGCGGGAGTAGTTACAGATACGCAGTATTTT. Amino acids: CAISAGVVTDTQYF.

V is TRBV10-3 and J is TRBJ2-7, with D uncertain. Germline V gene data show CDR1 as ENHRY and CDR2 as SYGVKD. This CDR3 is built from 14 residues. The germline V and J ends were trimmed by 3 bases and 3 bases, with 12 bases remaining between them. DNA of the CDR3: TGTGCCATCAGTGACTCGATCCTGGGCTACGAGCAGTACTTC. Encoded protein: CAISDSILGYEQYF.

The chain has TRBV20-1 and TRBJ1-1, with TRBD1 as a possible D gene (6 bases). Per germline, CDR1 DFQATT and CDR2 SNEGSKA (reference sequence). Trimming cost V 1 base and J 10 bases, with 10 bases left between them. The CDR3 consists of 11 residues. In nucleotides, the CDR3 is TGCAGTGCTAGAGGTCCCAGGGGAGCTTTCTTT. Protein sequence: CSARGPRGAFF.

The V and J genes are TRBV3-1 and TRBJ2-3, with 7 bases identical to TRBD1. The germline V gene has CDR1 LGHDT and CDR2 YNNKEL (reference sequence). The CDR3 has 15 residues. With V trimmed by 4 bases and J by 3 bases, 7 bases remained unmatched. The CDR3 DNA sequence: TGTGCCAGCAGCCCTTACCTCAGGGGGACAGATACGCAGTATTTT. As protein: CASSPYLRGTDTQYF.

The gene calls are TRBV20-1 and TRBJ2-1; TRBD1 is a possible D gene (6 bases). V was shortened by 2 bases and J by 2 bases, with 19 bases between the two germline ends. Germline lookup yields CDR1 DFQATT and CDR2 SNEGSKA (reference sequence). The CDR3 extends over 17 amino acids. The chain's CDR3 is CSARSAGERGTYNEQFF. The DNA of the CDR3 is TGCAGTGCTAGATCCGCCGGGGAAAGGGGGACCTACAATGAGCAGTTCTTC.

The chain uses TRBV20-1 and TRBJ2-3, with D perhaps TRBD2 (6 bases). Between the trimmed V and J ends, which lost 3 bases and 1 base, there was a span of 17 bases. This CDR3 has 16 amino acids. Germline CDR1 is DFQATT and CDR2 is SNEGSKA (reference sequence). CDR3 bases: TGCAGTGCTAGCATACGGGAACTAGCCCGCACAGATACGCAGTATTTT. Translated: CSASIRELARTDTQYF.

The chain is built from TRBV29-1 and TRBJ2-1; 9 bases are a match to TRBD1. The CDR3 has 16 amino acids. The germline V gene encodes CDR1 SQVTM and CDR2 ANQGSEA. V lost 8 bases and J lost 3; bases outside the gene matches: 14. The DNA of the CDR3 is TGCAGCTTAAGCTGGCCCGGGACAGGGCTCTACAATGAGCAGTTCTTC. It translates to CSLSWPGTGLYNEQFF.

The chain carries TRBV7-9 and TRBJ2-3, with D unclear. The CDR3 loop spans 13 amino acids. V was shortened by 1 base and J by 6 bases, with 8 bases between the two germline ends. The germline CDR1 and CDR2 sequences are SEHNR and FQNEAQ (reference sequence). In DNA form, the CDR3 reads TGTGCCAGCAGCTTAGACGGGTGGGATACGCAGTATTTT. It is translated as CASSLDGWDTQYF.